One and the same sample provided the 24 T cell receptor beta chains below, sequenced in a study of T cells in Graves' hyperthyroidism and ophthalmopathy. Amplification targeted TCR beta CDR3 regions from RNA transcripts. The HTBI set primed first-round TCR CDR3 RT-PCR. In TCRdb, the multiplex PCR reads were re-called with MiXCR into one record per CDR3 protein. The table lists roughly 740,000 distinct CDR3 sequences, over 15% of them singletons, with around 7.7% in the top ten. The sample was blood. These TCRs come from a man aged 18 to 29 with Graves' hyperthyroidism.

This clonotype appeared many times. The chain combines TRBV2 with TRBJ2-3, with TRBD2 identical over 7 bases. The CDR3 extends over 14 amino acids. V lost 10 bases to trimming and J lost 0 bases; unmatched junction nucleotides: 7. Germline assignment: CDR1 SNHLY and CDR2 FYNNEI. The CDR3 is CATLRSGSTDTQYF. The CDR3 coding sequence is TGTGCCACCCTTCGTAGCGGGAGCACAGATACGCAGTATTTT.

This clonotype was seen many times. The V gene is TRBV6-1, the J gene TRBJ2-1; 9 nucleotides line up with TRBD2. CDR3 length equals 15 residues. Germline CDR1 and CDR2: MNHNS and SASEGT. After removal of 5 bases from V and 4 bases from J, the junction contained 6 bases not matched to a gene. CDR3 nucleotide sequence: TGTGCCAGCAGTCCCTTTGCGGGAGGGTACAATGAGCAGTTCTTC. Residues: CASSPFAGGYNEQFF.

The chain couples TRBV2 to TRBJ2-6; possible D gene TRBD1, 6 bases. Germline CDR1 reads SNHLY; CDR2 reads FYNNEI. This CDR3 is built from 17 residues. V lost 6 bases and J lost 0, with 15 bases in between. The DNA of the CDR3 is TGTGCCAGCAGCCCCGGGACAATTATCTCTGGGGCCAACGTCCTGACTTTC. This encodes CASSPGTIISGANVLTF.

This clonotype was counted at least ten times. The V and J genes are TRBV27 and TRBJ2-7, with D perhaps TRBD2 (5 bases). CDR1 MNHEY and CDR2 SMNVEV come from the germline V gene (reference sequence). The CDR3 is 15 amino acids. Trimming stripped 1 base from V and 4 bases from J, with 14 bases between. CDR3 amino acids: CASSLLSGIGYEQYF. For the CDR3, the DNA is TGTGCCAGCAGTTTATTATCGGGGATCGGTTACGAGCAGTACTTC.

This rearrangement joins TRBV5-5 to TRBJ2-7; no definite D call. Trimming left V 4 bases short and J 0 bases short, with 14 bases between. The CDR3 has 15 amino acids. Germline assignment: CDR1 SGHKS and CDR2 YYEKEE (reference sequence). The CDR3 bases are TGTGCCAGCAGCACGCGAGTTGGGCTCTCCTACGAGCAGTACTTC. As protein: CASSTRVGLSYEQYF.

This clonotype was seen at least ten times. In nucleotides, the CDR3 is TGTGCCAGCAGTTTTAGCGAGAATGAGCAGTTCTTC. Its translation is CASSFSENEQFF. J is TRBJ2-1 and V is TRBV28, with D possibly matching TRBD2 (5 bases). The CDR3 runs to 12 residues. Germline CDR1 MDHEN, CDR2 SYDVKM. V dropped 3 bases and J dropped 7 bases, with 7 bases sitting between them.

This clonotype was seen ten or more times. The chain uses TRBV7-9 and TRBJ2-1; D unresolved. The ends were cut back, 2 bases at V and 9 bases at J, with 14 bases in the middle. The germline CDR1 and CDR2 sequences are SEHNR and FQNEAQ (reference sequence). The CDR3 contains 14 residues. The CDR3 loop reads CASSLKVSRSEQFF. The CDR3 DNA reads TGTGCCAGCAGCTTAAAGGTCAGTAGGAGTGAGCAGTTCTTC.

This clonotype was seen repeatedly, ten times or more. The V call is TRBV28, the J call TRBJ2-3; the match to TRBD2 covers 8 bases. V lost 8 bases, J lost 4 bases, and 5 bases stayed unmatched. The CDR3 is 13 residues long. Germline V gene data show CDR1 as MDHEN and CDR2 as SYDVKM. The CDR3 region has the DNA TGTGCCAGCGGGACTAGAGGAGCAGATACGCAGTATTTT. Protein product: CASGTRGADTQYF.

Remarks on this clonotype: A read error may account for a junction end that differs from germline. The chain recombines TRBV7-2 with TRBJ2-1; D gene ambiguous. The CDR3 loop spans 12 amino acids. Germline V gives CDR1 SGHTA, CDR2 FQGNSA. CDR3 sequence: CASSLVWYEQSF. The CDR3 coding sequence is TGTGCCAGCAGCTTAGTTTGGTATGAGCAGTCCTTC.

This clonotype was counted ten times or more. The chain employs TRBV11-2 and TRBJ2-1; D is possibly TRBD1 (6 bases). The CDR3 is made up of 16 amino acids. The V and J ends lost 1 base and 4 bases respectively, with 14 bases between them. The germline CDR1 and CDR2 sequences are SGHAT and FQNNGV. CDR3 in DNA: TGTGCCAGCAGCTTAGTCCTCGGACAGATTTACAATGAGCAGTTCTTC. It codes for CASSLVLGQIYNEQFF.

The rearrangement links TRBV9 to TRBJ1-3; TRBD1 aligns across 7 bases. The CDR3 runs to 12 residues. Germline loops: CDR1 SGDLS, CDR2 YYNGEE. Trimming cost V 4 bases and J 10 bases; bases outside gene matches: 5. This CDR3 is CASSSRQGTIYF. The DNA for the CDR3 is TGTGCCAGCAGCTCTCGACAGGGAACCATATATTTT.

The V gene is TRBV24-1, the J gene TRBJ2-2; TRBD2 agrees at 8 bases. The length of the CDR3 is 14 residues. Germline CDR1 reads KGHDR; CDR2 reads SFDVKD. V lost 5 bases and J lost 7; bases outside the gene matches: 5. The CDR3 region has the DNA TGTGCCACCAGTGTTCATGGGACTAGCGGGGAGCTGTTTTTT. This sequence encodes CATSVHGTSGELFF.

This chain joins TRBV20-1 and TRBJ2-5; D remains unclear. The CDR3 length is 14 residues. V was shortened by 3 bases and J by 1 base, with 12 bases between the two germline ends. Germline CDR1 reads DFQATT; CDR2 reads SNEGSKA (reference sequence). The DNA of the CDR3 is TGCAGTGCTAGGACCCGGATCACCCAAGAGACCCAGTACTTC. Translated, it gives CSARTRITQETQYF.

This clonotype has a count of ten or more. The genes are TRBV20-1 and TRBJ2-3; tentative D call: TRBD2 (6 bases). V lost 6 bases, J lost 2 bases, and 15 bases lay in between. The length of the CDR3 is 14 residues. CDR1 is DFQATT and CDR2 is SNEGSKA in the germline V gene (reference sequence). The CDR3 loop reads CSAPALAPTDTQYF. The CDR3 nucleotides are TGCAGTGCCCCGGCGCTAGCGCCCACAGATACGCAGTATTTT.

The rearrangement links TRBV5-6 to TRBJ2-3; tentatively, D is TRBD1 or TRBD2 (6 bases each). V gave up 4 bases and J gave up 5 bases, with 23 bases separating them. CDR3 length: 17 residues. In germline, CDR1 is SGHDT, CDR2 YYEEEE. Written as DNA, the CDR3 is TGTGCCAGCAGCCCTTGGGGGACACCGGGGGCTCTAGATACGCAGTATTTT. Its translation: CASSPWGTPGALDTQYF.

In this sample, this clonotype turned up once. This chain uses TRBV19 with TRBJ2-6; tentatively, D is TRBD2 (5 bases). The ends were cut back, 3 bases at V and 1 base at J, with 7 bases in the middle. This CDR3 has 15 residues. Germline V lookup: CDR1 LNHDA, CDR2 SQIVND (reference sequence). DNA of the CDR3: TGTGCCAGTAGTATGTCGGGGTCTGGGGCCAACGTCCTGACTTTC. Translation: CASSMSGSGANVLTF.

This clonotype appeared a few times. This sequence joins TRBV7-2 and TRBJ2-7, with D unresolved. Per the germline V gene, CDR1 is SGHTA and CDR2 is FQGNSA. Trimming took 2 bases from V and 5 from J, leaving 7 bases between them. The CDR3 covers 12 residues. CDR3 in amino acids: CASSLYSNEQYF. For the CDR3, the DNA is TGTGCCAGCAGCTTATACTCTAACGAGCAGTACTTC.

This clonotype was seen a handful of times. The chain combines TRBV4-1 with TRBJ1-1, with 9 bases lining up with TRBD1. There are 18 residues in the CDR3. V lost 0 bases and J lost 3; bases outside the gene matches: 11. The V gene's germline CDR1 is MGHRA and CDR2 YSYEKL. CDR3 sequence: CASSQEPPGQGGDTEAFF. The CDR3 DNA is TGCGCCAGCAGCCAAGAACCCCCGGGACAGGGCGGGGACACTGAAGCTTTCTTT.

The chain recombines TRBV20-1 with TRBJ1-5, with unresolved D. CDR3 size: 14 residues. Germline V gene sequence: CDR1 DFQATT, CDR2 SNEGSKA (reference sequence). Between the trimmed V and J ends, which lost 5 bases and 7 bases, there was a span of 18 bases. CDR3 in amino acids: CSAAAARGRQPQHF. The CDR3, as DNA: TGCAGTGCTGCCGCCGCGCGGGGAAGGCAGCCCCAGCATTTT.

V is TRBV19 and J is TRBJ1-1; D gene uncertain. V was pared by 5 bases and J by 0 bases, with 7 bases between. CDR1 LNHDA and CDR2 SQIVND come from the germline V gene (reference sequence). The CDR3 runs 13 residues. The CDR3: CASSAVMNTEAFF. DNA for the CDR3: TGTGCCAGTAGTGCCGTAATGAACACTGAAGCTTTCTTT. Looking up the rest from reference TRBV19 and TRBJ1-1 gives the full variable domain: DGGITQSPKYLFRKEGQNVTLSCEQNLNHDAMYWYRQDPGQGLRLIYYSQIVNDFQKGDIAEGYSVSREKKESFPLTVTSAQKNPTAFYLCASSAVMNTEAFFGQGTRLTVV.

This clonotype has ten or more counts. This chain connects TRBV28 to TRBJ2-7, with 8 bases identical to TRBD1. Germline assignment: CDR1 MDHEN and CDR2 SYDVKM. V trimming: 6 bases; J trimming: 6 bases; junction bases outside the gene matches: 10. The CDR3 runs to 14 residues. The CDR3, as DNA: TGTGCCAGCAGAGGGACAGGAGGACCGCTCGAGCAGTACTTC. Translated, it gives CASRGTGGPLEQYF.

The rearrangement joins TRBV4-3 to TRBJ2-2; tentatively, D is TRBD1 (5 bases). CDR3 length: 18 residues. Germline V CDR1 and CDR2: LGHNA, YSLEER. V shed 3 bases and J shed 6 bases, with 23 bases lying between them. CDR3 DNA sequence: TGCGCCAGCAGCCAGACAATCGCATCGAGGCAGGGCCCCGGGGAGCTGTTTTTT. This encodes CASSQTIASRQGPGELFF.

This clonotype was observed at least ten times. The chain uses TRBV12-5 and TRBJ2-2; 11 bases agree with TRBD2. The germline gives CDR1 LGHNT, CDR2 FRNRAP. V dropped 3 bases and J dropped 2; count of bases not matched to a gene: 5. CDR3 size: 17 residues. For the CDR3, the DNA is TGTGCTAGTGGTTTAGAGACTAGCGGGGATAACACCGGGGAGCTGTTTTTT. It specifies CASGLETSGDNTGELFF.

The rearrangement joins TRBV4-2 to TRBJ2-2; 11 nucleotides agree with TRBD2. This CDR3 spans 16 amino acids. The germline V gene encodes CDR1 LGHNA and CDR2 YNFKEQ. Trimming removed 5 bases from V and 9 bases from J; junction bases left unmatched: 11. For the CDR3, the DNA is TGTGCCAGCAGCGACCGAACTAGCGGGAGTTCTCGGGAGCTGTTTTTT. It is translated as CASSDRTSGSSRELFF.